Each of the 10 T cell receptor beta chains below was sequenced from the same sample in a study of blood T cell repertoires in COVID-19. Clones were sequenced by immunoSEQ multiplex PCR, and TCRdb holds only the in-frame ones, with some missing. The table has roughly 290,000 clones, 85% to 90% seen once. Input material: PBMCs or T cells enriched from blood (not recorded which). The receptors shown here come from a young woman with acute COVID-19.

This sequence joins TRBV14 and TRBJ2-5; TRBD2 might be the D (6 bases). The CDR3 totals 14 residues. V was trimmed by 6 bases and J by 2 bases, leaving 13 bases between them. The V gene's germline CDR1 is SGHDN and CDR2 FVKESK. CDR3 region: CASSRGTLQETQYF. For the CDR3, the DNA is TGTGCCAGCAGTCGCGGGACTCTACAAGAGACCCAGTACTTC.

The V call is TRBV5-1, the J call TRBJ1-1, with D tentatively TRBD1 (5 bases). The CDR3 runs to 15 residues. Germline V gives CDR1 SGHRS, CDR2 YFSETQ. Trimming cost V 0 bases and J 7 bases, with 16 bases left between them. The CDR3 nucleotides read TGCGCCAGCAGCTTGGTAGGGGTTCAGGTTGGTGAAGCTTTCTTT. Its translation: CASSLVGVQVGEAFF.

Here the CDR3 DNA reads TGTGCCAGCAGCGTAGCCAGGTCTGGAAACACCATATATTTT. Translating gives CASSVARSGNTIYF. The chain is built from TRBV9 and TRBJ1-3, with D unresolved. Looked up from germline, CDR1 is SGDLS and CDR2 is YYNGEE. The CDR3 runs to 14 residues. Trimming pared 0 bases from V and 1 base from J, leaving 5 bases between.

V and J are TRBV27 and TRBJ1-1; 10 bases line up with TRBD1. Germline V gene lookup returns CDR1 MNHEY and CDR2 SMNVEV (reference sequence). With V trimmed by 5 bases and J by 1 base, 7 bases remained unmatched. This CDR3 is 16 amino acids long. In DNA, the CDR3 is TGTGCCAGCAGTGCCCGACAGGGGGCGACGAACACTGAAGCTTTCTTT. It specifies CASSARQGATNTEAFF.

The rearrangement uses TRBV11-1 and TRBJ2-7; the match to TRBD1 covers 9 bases. Trimming cost V 5 bases and J 2 bases; bases outside gene matches: 4. The CDR3 is 14 amino acids. Germline values: CDR1 SGHAT, CDR2 FQDESV (reference sequence). The CDR3 DNA sequence: TGTGCCAGCAGCCGGACAGGGGCGACCTACGAGCAGTACTTC. As protein: CASSRTGATYEQYF.

The gene calls are TRBV2 and TRBJ2-5; 11 nucleotides line up with TRBD1. This CDR3 region has 16 residues. V dropped 2 bases and J dropped 4; count of bases not matched to a gene: 6. The V gene's germline CDR1 is SNHLY and CDR2 FYNNEI. CDR3 amino acids: CASSESRDRGGETQYF. The DNA for the CDR3 is TGTGCCAGCAGTGAATCTAGGGACAGGGGGGGAGAGACCCAGTACTTC.

This clone was observed a few times. The chain employs TRBV4-1 and TRBJ2-1, with 7 bases matching TRBD2. CDR1 and CDR2 (germline): MGHRA, YSYEKL. The ends lost 0 bases at V and 4 bases at J; junction bases unmatched: 15. The length of the CDR3 is 19 residues. The CDR3 here is CASSQEGFPSGIRYNEQFF. The CDR3 region has the DNA TGCGCCAGCAGCCAAGAAGGTTTCCCAAGCGGGATACGTTACAATGAGCAGTTCTTC.

The CDR3 loop is CASSRSGTADANTGELFF. The CDR3 DNA is TGTGCCAGCAGTCGGTCGGGGACAGCCGACGCGAACACCGGGGAGCTGTTTTTT. The chain carries TRBV5-5 and TRBJ2-2, with 7 bases matching TRBD1. The CDR3 has 18 amino acids. The V gene end was trimmed by 5 bases and the J gene end by 0 bases; junction bases not matched to a gene: 13. Germline values: CDR1 SGHKS, CDR2 YYEKEE (reference sequence). Complete variable domain (other parts from reference TRBV5-5 and TRBJ2-2): DAGVTQSPTHLIKTRGQQVTLRCSPISGHKSVSWYQQVLGQGPQFIFQYYEKEERGRGNFPDRFSARQFPNYSSELNVNALLLGDSALYLCASSRSGTADANTGELFFGEGSRLTVL.

This chain joins TRBV19 and TRBJ2-1; D call uncertain. The CDR3 has 15 residues. The ends were cut back, 6 bases at V and 3 bases at J, with 15 bases in the middle. Per germline, CDR1 LNHDA and CDR2 SQIVND (reference sequence). CDR3 in amino acids: CASSPTVPDYNEQFF. CDR3 nucleotide sequence: TGTGCCAGTAGCCCAACAGTTCCAGACTACAATGAGCAGTTCTTC.

The chain carries TRBV5-1 and TRBJ2-7; possibly TRBD2 for D (5 bases). The CDR3 extends over 14 amino acids. CDR1 and CDR2 (germline): SGHRS, YFSETQ. Trimming took 0 bases from V and 5 from J, leaving 12 bases between them. The CDR3 region is CASSLVGIGDEQYF. The CDR3 DNA reads TGCGCCAGCAGCTTGGTCGGAATCGGGGACGAGCAGTACTTC.